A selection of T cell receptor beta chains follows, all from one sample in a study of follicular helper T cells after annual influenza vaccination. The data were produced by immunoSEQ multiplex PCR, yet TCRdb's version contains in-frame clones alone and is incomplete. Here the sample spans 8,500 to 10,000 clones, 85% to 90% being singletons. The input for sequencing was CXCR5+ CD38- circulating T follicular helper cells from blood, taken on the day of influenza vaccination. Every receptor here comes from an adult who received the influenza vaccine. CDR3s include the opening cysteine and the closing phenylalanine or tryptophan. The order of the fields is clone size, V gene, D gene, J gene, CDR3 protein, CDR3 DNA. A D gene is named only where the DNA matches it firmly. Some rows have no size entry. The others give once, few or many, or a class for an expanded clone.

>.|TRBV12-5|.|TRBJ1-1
CASGGMIGGLAFF
TGTGCTAGTGGGGGTATGATAGGTGGGTTAGCTTTCTTT
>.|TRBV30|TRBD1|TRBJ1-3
CAWKGSQGARNTIYF
TGTGCCTGGAAGGGTTCTCAGGGGGCTAGAAACACCATATATTTT
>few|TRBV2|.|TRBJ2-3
CASSELTQYF
TGTGCCAGCAGTGAACTTACGCAGTATTTT
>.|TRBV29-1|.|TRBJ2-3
CSEGSTDTQYF
TGCAGCGAGGGGTCCACAGATACGCAGTATTTT
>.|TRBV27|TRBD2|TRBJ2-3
CASTIDPVTLAGDTDTQYF
TGTGCCAGCACCATAGACCCCGTCACCCTGGCGGGGGACACAGATACGCAGTATTTT
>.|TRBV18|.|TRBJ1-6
CASSSSGTSNSPLHF
TGTGCCAGCTCATCCTCAGGAACCAGTAATTCACCCCTCCACTTT
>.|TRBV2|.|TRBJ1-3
CASSVQGSGNTIYF
TGTGCCAGCAGTGTACAGGGATCTGGAAACACCATATATTTT
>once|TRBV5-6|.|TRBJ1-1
CASSLNPRGALMNTEAFF
TGTGCCAGCAGCTTGAACCCCAGAGGGGCTCTCATGAACACTGAAGCTTTCTTT
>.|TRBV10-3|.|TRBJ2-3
CAISERGGDTQYF
TGTGCCATCAGTGAGAGGGGGGGGGATACGCAGTATTTT
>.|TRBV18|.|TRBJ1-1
CASSPSSNRATEAFF
TGTGCCAGCTCACCAAGCTCCAACAGGGCTACTGAAGCTTTCTTT
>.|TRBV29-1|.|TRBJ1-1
CSSGEGLNTEAFF
TGCAGCTCTGGGGAGGGGTTGAACACTGAAGCTTTCTTT
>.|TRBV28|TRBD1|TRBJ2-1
CATARPGTGGGNEQFF
TGTGCCACCGCTCGACCCGGGACAGGGGGCGGGAATGAGCAGTTCTTC
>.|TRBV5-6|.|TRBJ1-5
CASSFRGWGFDQPQHF
TGTGCCAGCAGCTTCAGGGGTTGGGGGTTCGATCAGCCCCAGCATTTT
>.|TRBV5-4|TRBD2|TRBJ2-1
CASSLWTSGGGEQFF
TGTGCCAGCAGCCTGTGGACTAGCGGGGGTGGTGAGCAGTTCTTC
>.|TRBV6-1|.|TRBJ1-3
CASSVGKVNTIYF
TGTGCCAGCAGTGTAGGGAAAGTGAACACCATATATTTT
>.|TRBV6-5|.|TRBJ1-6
CASARSDPGSPLHF
TGTGCCAGCGCCCGGTCGGACCCGGGTTCACCCCTCCACTTT
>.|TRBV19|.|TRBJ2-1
CARPDQGKGYNEQFF
TGTGCCAGGCCAGATCAGGGGAAGGGCTACAATGAGCAGTTCTTC
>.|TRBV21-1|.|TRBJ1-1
CASSKPQTGNTEAFF
TGTGCCAGCAGCAAACCCCAAACAGGGAACACTGAAGCTTTCTTT
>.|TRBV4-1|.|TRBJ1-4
CASSPGRNNEKLFF
TGCGCCAGCAGCCCAGGACGGAATAATGAAAAACTGTTTTTT
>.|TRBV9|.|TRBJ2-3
CASSVDLPDTQYF
TGTGCCAGCAGCGTAGATTTGCCAGATACGCAGTATTTT
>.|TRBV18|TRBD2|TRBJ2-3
CASSPRSGGTDTQYF
TGTGCCAGCTCACCACGTAGCGGGGGGACAGATACGCAGTATTTT
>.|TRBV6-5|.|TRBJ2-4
CASSYSLGLGKNIQYF
TGTGCCAGCAGTTACTCGTTGGGGTTGGGGAAAAACATTCAGTACTTC
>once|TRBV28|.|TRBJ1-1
CASSPWGGEDSTEAFF
TGTGCCAGCAGCCCTTGGGGGGGCGAGGATAGCACTGAAGCTTTCTTT
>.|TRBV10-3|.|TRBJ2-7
CAITGGSSYEQYF
TGTGCCATCACTGGAGGGAGTAGTTACGAGCAGTACTTC
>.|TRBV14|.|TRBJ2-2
CASSPRFANTGELFF
TGTGCCAGCAGCCCCCGGTTCGCGAACACCGGGGAGCTGTTTTTT
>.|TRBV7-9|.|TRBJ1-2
CASSLTGDGYTF
TGTGCCAGCAGCTTGACAGGAGATGGCTACACCTTC
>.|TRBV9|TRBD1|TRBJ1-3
CASSARQGWKNTIYF
TGTGCCAGCAGCGCTCGACAGGGGTGGAAAAACACCATATATTTT
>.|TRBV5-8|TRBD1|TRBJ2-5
CASSFDREETQYF
TGTGCCAGCAGCTTCGACAGGGAAGAGACCCAGTACTTC
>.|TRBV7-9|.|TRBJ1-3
CASSFSGSPTGNTIYF
TGTGCCAGCAGCTTTTCAGGGTCCCCCACTGGAAACACCATATATTTT
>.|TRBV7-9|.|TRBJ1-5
CASSPGNQPQHF
TGTGCCAGCAGCCCCGGGAATCAGCCCCAGCATTTT
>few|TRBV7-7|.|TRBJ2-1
CASSLAPGSDEQFF
TGTGCCAGCAGCTTAGCTCCGGGCAGCGATGAGCAGTTCTTC
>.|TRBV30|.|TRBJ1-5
CAWSSTGHSNQPQHF
TGTGCCTGGAGTTCGACAGGCCATAGCAATCAGCCCCAGCATTTT
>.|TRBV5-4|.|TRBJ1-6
CASTLDGEGSPLHF
TGTGCCAGCACCCTCGACGGGGAGGGATCACCCCTCCACTTT
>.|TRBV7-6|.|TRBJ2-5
CASSLVGSGETQYF
TGTGCCAGCAGCTTAGTCGGGTCAGGAGAGACCCAGTACTTC